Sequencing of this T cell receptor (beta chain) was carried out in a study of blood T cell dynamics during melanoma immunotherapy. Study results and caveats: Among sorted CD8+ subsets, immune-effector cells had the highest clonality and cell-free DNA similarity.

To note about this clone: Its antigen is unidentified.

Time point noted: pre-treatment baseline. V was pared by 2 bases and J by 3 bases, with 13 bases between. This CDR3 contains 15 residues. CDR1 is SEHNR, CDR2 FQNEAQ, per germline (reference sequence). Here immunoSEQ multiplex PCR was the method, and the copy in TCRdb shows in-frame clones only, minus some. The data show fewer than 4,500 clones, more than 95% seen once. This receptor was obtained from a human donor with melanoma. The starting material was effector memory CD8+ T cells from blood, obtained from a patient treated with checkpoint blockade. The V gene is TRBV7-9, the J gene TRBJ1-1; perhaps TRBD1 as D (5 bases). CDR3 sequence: CASSLPDLGDTEAFF. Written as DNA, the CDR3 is TGTGCCAGCAGCTTACCCGACCTAGGGGACACTGAAGCTTTCTTT. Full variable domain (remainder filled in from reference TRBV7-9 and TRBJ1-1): DTGVSQNPRHKITKRGQNVTFRCDPISEHNRLYWYRQTLGQGPEFLTYFQNEAQLEKSRLLSDRFSAERPKGSFSTLEIQRTEQGDSAMYLCASSLPDLGDTEAFFGQGTRLTVV.